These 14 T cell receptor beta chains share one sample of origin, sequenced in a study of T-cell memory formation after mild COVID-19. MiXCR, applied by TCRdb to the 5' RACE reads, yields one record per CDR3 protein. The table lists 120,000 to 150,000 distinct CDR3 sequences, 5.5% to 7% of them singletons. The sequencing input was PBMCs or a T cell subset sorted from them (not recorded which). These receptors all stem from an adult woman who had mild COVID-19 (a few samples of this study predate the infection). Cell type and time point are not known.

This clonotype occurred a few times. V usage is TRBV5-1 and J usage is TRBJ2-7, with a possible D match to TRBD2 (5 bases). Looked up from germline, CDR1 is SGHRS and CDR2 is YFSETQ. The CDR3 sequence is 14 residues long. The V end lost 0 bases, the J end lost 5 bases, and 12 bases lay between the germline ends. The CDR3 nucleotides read TGCGCCAGCAGCTTGGCCTCGGGGAAAAACGAGCAGTACTTC. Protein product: CASSLASGKNEQYF.

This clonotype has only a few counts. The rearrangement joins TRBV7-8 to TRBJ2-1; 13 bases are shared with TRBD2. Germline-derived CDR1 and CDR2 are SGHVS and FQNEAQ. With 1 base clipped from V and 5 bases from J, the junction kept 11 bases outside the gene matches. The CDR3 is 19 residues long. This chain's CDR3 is CASSLGVTSGGVRDNEQFF. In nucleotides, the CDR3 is TGTGCCAGCAGCTTAGGAGTTACTAGCGGGGGGGTAAGGGACAATGAGCAGTTCTTC.

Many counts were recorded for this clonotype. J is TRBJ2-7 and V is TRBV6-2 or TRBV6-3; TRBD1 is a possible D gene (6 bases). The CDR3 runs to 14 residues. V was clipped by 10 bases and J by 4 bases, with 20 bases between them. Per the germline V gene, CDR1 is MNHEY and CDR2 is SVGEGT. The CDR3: CATTPTGGYYEQYF. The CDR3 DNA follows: TGTGCCACCACCCCGACAGGCGGTTATTACGAGCAGTACTTC.

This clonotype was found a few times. The CDR3 DNA sequence: TGTGCCAGCAGGGACAGGGCGTCAGATGAGCAGTTCTTC. Translated, it gives CASRDRASDEQFF. The chain has TRBV2 and TRBJ2-1; 8 bases map to TRBD1. Trimming cost V 6 bases and J 8 bases; bases outside gene matches: 6. From germline, CDR1 is SNHLY and CDR2 FYNNEI. This CDR3 has 13 residues.

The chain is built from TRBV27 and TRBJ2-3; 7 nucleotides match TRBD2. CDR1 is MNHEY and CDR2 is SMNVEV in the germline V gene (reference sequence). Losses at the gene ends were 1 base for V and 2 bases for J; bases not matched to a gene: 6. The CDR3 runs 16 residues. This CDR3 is CASSLYGLADTDTQYF. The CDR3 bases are TGTGCCAGCAGTTTATATGGCCTAGCGGACACAGATACGCAGTATTTT.

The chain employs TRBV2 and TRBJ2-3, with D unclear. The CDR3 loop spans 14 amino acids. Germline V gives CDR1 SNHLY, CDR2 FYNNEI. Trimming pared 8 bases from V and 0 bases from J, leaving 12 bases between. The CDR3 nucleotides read TGTGCCAGCTCCAGGACCGAGAGCACAGATACGCAGTATTTT. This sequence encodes CASSRTESTDTQYF.

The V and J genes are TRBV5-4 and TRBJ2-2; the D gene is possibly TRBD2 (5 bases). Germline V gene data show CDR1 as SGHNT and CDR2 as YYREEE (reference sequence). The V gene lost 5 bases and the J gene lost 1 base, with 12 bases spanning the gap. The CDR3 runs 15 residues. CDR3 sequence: CASRPGGRNTGELFF. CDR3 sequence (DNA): TGTGCCAGCAGGCCAGGAGGAAGGAACACCGGGGAGCTGTTTTTT.

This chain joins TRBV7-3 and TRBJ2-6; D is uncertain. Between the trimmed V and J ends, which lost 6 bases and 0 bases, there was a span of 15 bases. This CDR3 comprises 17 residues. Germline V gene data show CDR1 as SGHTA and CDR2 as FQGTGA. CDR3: CASSQTGPFSGANVLTF. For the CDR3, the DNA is TGTGCCAGCAGTCAAACCGGACCGTTCTCTGGGGCCAACGTCCTGACTTTC.

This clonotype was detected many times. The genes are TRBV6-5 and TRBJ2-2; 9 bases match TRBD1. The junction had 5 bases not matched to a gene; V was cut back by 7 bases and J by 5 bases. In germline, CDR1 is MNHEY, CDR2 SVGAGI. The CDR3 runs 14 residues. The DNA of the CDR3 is TGTGCCAGCAAGGGGACAGGGATGACCGGGGAGCTGTTTTTT. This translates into CASKGTGMTGELFF.

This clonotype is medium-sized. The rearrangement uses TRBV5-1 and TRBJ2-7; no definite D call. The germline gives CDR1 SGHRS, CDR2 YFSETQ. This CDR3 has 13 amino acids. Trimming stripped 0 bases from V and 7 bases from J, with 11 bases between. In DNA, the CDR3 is TGCGCCAGCAGCTTGGCCGGATCGAGGGAGCAGTACTTC. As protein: CASSLAGSREQYF.

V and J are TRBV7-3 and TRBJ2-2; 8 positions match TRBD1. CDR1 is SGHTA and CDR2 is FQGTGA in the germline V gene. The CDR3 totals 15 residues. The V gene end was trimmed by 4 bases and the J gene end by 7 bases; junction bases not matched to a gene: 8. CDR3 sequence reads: CASSSLTGGIGELFF. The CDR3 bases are TGTGCCAGCAGCTCCCTCACAGGGGGTATCGGGGAGCTGTTTTTT.

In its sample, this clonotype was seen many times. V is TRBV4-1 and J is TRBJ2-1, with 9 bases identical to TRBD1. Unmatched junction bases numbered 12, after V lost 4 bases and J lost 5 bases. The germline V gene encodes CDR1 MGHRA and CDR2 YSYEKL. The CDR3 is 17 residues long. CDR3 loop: CASSRTGQGSVNNEQFF. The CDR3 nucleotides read TGCGCCAGCAGCCGGACGGGACAGGGATCCGTCAACAATGAGCAGTTCTTC.

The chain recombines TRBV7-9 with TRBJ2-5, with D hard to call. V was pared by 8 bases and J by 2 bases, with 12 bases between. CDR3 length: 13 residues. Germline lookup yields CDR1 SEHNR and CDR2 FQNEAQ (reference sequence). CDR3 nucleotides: TGTGCCAGCTGGACGCCGCCGCAAGAGACCCAGTACTTC. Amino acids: CASWTPPQETQYF.

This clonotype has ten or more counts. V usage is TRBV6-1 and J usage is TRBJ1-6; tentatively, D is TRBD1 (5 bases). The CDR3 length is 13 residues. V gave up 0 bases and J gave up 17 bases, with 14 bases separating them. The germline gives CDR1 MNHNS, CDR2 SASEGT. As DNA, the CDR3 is TGTGCCAGCAGTGAAGCCCAACGGGACGCGATCCACTTT. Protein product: CASSEAQRDAIHF.